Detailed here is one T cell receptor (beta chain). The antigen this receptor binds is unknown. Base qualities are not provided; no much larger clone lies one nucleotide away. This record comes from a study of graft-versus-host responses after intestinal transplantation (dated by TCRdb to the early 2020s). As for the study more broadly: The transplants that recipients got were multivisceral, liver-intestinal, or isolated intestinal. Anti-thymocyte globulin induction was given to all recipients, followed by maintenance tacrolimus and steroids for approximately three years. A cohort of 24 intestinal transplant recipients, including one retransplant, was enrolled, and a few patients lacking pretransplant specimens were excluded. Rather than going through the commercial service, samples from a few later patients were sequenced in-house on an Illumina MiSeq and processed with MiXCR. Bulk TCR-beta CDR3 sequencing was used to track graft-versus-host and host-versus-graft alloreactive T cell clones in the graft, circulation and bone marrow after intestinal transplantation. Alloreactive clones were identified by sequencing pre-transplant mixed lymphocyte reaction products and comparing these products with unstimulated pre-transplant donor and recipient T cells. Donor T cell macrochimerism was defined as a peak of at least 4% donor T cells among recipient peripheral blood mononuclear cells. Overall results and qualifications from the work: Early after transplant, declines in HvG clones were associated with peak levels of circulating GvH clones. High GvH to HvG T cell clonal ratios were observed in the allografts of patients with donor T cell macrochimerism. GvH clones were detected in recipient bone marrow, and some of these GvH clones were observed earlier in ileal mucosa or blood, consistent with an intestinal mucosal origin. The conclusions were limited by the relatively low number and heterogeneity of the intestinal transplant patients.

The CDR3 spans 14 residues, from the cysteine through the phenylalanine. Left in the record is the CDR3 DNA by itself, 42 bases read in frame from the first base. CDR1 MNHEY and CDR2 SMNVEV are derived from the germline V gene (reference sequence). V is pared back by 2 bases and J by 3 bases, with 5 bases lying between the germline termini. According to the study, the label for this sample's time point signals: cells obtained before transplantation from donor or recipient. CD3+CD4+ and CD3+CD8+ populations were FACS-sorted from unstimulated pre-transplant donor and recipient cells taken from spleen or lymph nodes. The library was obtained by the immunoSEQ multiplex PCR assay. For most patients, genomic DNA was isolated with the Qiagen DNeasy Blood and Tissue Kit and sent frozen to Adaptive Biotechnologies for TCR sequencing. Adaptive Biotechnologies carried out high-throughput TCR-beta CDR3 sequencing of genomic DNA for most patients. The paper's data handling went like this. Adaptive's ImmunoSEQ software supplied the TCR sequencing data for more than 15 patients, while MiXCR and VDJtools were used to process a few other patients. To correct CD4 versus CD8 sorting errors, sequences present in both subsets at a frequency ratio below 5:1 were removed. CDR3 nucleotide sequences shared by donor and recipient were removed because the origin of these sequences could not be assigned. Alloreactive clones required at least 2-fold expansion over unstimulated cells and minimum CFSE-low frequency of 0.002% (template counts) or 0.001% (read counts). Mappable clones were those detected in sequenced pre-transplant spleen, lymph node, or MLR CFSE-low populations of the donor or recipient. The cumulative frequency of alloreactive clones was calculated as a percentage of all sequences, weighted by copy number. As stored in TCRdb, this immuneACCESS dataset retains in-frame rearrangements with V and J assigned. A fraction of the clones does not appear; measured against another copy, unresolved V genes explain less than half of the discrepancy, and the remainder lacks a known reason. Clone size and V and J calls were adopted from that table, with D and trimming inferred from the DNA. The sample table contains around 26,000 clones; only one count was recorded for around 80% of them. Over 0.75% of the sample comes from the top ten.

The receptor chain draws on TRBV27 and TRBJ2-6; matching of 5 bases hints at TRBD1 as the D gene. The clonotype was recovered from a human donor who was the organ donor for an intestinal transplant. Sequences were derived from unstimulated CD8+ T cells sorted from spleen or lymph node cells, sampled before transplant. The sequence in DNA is TGTGCCAGCAGTTTACAGGGTGGGGCCAACGTCCTGACTTTC. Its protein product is CASSLQGGANVLTF.